This passage covers 11 T cell receptor beta chains from one sample sequenced in a study of cytomegalovirus exposure and HLA in healthy donors. Measured with immunoSEQ multiplex PCR; TCRdb has only the in-frame clones, and not every one. The data show 150,000 to 200,000 clones, roughly 80% seen once. Sequencing input: PBMCs. These receptors all stem from a man aged 25-45 years in good health and CMV-seropositive.

Concerning this clone: The junction does not match germline at one end; this may be a read error. The rearrangement links TRBV7-7 to TRBJ2-2, with 9 positions matching TRBD2. Per the germline V gene, CDR1 is SSHAT and CDR2 is FNYEAQ (reference sequence). The CDR3 is 14 residues long. The CDR3 loop is CASSLAGGDGELFF. CDR3 bases: TGTGCTAGCAGCTTGGCGGGAGGGGACGGGGAGCTGTTTTTT.

The J gene is TRBJ2-6, the V gene TRBV27; perhaps TRBD1 as D (6 bases). CDR1 and CDR2 from the germline V gene are MNHEY and SMNVEV (reference sequence). V lost 4 bases and J 2 bases, leaving 9 bases between the germline ends. The CDR3 covers 15 residues. CDR3 in DNA: TGTGCCAGCAGTTCAGGGGTGGCTGGGGCCAACGTCCTGACTTTC. This codes for CASSSGVAGANVLTF.

This chain joins TRBV9 and TRBJ2-1, with 8 bases fitting TRBD1. This CDR3 spans 15 amino acids. V was clipped by 4 bases and J by 8 bases; unmatched bases: 11. The germline gives CDR1 SGDLS, CDR2 YYNGEE. The CDR3 DNA reads as TGTGCCAGCAGCCGCCCAGGGGGCGTTAAGCATGAGCAGTTCTTC. Translation: CASSRPGGVKHEQFF.

V usage is TRBV11-2 and J usage is TRBJ2-1, with D possibly TRBD1 on 6 matching bases. V was trimmed by 3 bases and J by 6 bases, leaving 15 bases between them. The CDR3 is made up of 15 amino acids. Per the germline V gene, CDR1 is SGHAT and CDR2 is FQNNGV. The CDR3 here is CASSFTGTLFNEQFF. The DNA for the CDR3 is TGTGCCAGCAGCTTTACCGGGACATTGTTCAATGAGCAGTTCTTC.

J is TRBJ1-1 and V is TRBV6-1, with TRBD1 matching 9 bases. Germline-derived CDR1 and CDR2 are MNHNS and SASEGT. J gave up 0 bases and V 4 bases, and 6 bases lay outside the gene matches. CDR3 size: 16 residues. Written as DNA, the CDR3 is TGTGCCAGCAGTGGGGACAGGGTACAGCTGAACACTGAAGCTTTCTTT. It specifies CASSGDRVQLNTEAFF.

This clone was found once. This rearrangement joins TRBV6-4 to TRBJ1-5; perhaps TRBD1 as D (5 bases). Trimming pared 0 bases from V and 6 bases from J, leaving 9 bases between. The CDR3 loop spans 14 amino acids. The germline V gene encodes CDR1 MRHNA and CDR2 SNTAGT. The CDR3: CASSDSGQSQPQHF. The CDR3 region has the DNA TGTGCCAGCAGTGACTCGGGGCAGAGTCAGCCCCAGCATTTT.

CDR3 protein: CASSPTGRRSEAFF. The CDR3 bases are TGTGCCAGCAGCCCCACCGGAAGGAGGTCTGAAGCTTTCTTT. This chain joins TRBV7-9 and TRBJ1-1; no clear D gene. The V gene lost 5 bases and the J gene lost 6 bases, with 16 bases spanning the gap. Germline V gene data show CDR1 as SEHNR and CDR2 as FQNEAQ (reference sequence). This CDR3 has 14 residues.

This clone was counted a single time. The chain combines TRBV19 with TRBJ1-2; no clear D gene. CDR1 LNHDA and CDR2 SQIVND come from the germline V gene (reference sequence). The V gene lost 6 bases and the J gene lost 2 bases, with 10 bases spanning the gap. This CDR3 has 13 amino acids. The CDR3 coding sequence is TGTGCCAGTAGGACGACAAACAACTATGGCTACACCTTC. Its translation: CASRTTNNYGYTF.

The chain has TRBV10-2 and TRBJ2-1, with 14 bases lining up with TRBD2. CDR1 and CDR2 (germline): WSHSY, SAAADI. The CDR3 runs 16 residues. V gave up 3 bases and J gave up 5 bases; unmatched junction bases: 3. The CDR3 here is CASSDKGLAGDNEQFF. The DNA for the CDR3 is TGCGCCAGCAGTGACAAGGGACTAGCGGGGGACAATGAGCAGTTCTTC.

The chain links TRBV19 to TRBJ2-7, with TRBD1 identical over 9 bases. Losses at the gene ends were 5 bases for V and 3 bases for J; bases not matched to a gene: 14. The CDR3 spans 17 residues. CDR1 and CDR2 (germline): LNHDA, SQIVND (reference sequence). CDR3 in amino acids: CASSPGQGRLGGYEQYF. CDR3 nucleotide sequence: TGTGCCAGTAGTCCGGGACAGGGAAGACTCGGGGGCTACGAGCAGTACTTC.

The genes are TRBV1 and TRBJ2-1; the D segment call TRBD2 is taken from the table without a DNA check. TRBV1 represents a pseudogene. The CDR3 is 16 amino acids. CDR3 in DNA: TGCACCAGCAGCCAAGATCGGGGGACCCCCCACAATGAGCAGTTCTTC. It specifies CTSSQDRGTPHNEQFF.